These 31 T cell receptor beta chains share one sample of origin, sequenced in a study of human versus mouse CDR3 diversity and MHC coevolution. Here immunoSEQ multiplex PCR was the method, and the copy in TCRdb shows in-frame clones only, minus some. The sample yields 75,000 to 90,000 clones, around 95% seen once. The sample was naive CD4+ T cells from blood. Indicated subset: CD45RO-negative CD62L-positive naive CD4 T cells. These receptors originate from a person between 25 and 70 years old in good health.

This clone came up once. This chain uses TRBV5-5 with TRBJ1-5; D not certain. Germline lookup yields CDR1 SGHKS and CDR2 YYEKEE (reference sequence). The CDR3 loop spans 12 amino acids. Trimming removed 4 bases from V and 4 bases from J, with 6 bases in between. In DNA form, the CDR3 reads TGTGCCAGCAGCCCCCTAAATCAGCCCCAGCATTTT. Protein sequence: CASSPLNQPQHF.

The chain recombines TRBV6-1 with TRBJ2-1; D may be TRBD1 (6 bases). This CDR3 spans 13 amino acids. V lost 6 bases to trimming and J lost 7 bases, with 13 bases between them. CDR1 is MNHNS, CDR2 SASEGT, per germline. The CDR3 nucleotides are TGTGCCAGCAGACAGGGCCTGGTGAATGAGCAGTTCTTC. Encoded protein: CASRQGLVNEQFF.

The chain has TRBV7-6 and TRBJ2-7; 9 positions agree with TRBD1. Germline V gene sequence: CDR1 SGHVS, CDR2 FNYEAQ. This CDR3 spans 14 amino acids. V shed 5 bases, J shed 1 base, and the junction held 3 bases outside the gene matches. This CDR3 is CASSRQGGSYEQYF. CDR3 bases: TGTGCCAGCAGCCGACAGGGGGGATCCTACGAGCAGTACTTC.

This clone was found once. V and J are TRBV6-1 and TRBJ2-2; D uncertain. Looked up from germline, CDR1 is MNHNS and CDR2 is SASEGT. Trimming pared 6 bases from V and 7 bases from J, leaving 15 bases between. The CDR3 has 14 amino acids. In DNA form, the CDR3 reads TGTGCCAGCAGAAAGACACCCAGCAGCGGGGAGCTGTTTTTT. Translated: CASRKTPSSGELFF.

The chain joins TRBV7-2 to TRBJ2-1, with 10 bases identical to TRBD2. The CDR3 is made up of 18 amino acids. The germline V gene has CDR1 SGHTA and CDR2 FQGNSA. The V and J ends lost 10 bases and 5 bases, in that order; junction bases with no gene match: 20. CDR3 residues: CATLPQGQLAGINNEQFF. Here the CDR3 DNA reads TGTGCCACCCTCCCTCAGGGACAACTAGCGGGGATAAACAATGAGCAGTTCTTC.

The chain employs TRBV7-2 and TRBJ2-2; the match to TRBD2 covers 10 bases. The CDR3 has 18 amino acids. Unmatched junction bases numbered 7, after V lost 1 base and J lost 2 bases. The germline V gene encodes CDR1 SGHTA and CDR2 FQGNSA. CDR3 nucleotides: TGTGCCAGCAGCTTAGAGCGGGGGGGCCTGATTAACACCGGGGAGCTGTTTTTT. Its translation: CASSLERGGLINTGELFF. The variable domain in full, with the rest retrieved from reference TRBV7-2 and TRBJ2-2, is GAGVSQSPSNKVTEKGKDVELRCDPISGHTALYWYRQSLGQGLEFLIYFQGNSAPDKSGLPSDRFSAERTGGSVSTLTIQRTQQEDSAVYLCASSLERGGLINTGELFFGEGSRLTVL.

The chain couples TRBV5-4 to TRBJ2-2, with 14 nucleotides matching TRBD2. CDR3 length: 16 residues. CDR1 and CDR2 (germline): SGHNT, YYREEE (reference sequence). With 7 bases clipped from V and 0 bases from J, the junction kept 2 bases outside the gene matches. The CDR3 here is CASGLAGGPNTGELFF. The DNA for the CDR3 is TGTGCCAGCGGACTAGCGGGAGGCCCGAACACCGGGGAGCTGTTTTTT.

The chain couples TRBV18 to TRBJ1-2; the D is unclear. The ends were cut back, 5 bases at V and 8 bases at J, with 18 bases in the middle. CDR1 and CDR2 from the germline V gene are KGHSH and LQKENI. The CDR3 length is 14 residues. In DNA form, the CDR3 reads TGTGCCAGCTCAATAACAGCAGTGTATGAGGGCTACACCTTC. Translation gives CASSITAVYEGYTF.

The V and J genes are TRBV7-2 and TRBJ1-5, with 7 bases lining up with TRBD1. The CDR3 loop spans 13 amino acids. The V gene's germline CDR1 is SGHTA and CDR2 FQGNSA. J gave up 4 bases and V 5 bases, and 2 bases lay outside the gene matches. In nucleotides, the CDR3 is TGTGCCAGCAGCCAACAGGGGAATCAGCCCCAGCATTTT. Its translation is CASSQQGNQPQHF.

This clone was seen just once. The chain couples TRBV9 to TRBJ2-1; the match to TRBD2 covers 8 bases. CDR1 and CDR2 (germline): SGDLS, YYNGEE. The CDR3 runs 18 residues. J gave up 7 bases and V 4 bases, and 19 bases lay outside the gene matches. The CDR3 DNA is TGTGCCAGCAGCACGACCCATCGGGGTAGCGGGAATCAGAATGAGCAGTTCTTC. Amino acid sequence: CASSTTHRGSGNQNEQFF. Together with reference TRBV9 and TRBJ2-1, the CDR3 gives the full variable domain: DSGVTQTPKHLITATGQRVTLRCSPRSGDLSVYWYQQSLDQGLQFLIQYYNGEERAKGNILERFSAQQFPDLHSELNLSSLELGDSALYFCASSTTHRGSGNQNEQFFGPGTRLTVL.

The rearrangement joins TRBV6-1 to TRBJ2-4, with a tentative D call TRBD1 (6 bases). Trimming removed 7 bases at V and 3 bases at J, with 13 bases between. The CDR3 covers 14 residues. The germline V gene encodes CDR1 MNHNS and CDR2 SASEGT. Here the CDR3 DNA reads TGTGCCAGCATTCCAGGGGTTGGCAAAAACATTCAGTACTTC. The encoded protein is CASIPGVGKNIQYF.

The chain is built from TRBV10-3 and TRBJ2-5, with D perhaps matching TRBD2 (6 bases). The V gene's germline CDR1 is ENHRY and CDR2 SYGVKD. Trimming pared 6 bases from V and 5 bases from J, leaving 13 bases between. The CDR3 has 13 residues. The CDR3 DNA sequence: TGTGCCATCAGGGCATTGGCGGGGGAGACCCAGTACTTC. Amino acids: CAIRALAGETQYF.

This clone was observed a handful of times. The chain has TRBV4-1 and TRBJ2-5; D is uncertain. Trimming left V 4 bases short and J 3 bases short, with 9 bases between. This CDR3 spans 13 amino acids. Germline loops: CDR1 MGHRA, CDR2 YSYEKL. The CDR3 bases are TGCGCCAGCAGCCCCTGGCAGAAAGAGACCCAGTACTTC. The encoded protein is CASSPWQKETQYF.

The chain combines TRBV9 with TRBJ2-7, with 10 bases lining up with TRBD2. Per germline, CDR1 SGDLS and CDR2 YYNGEE. The V gene end was trimmed by 3 bases and the J gene end by 2 bases; junction bases not matched to a gene: 5. The CDR3 is 15 residues long. CDR3 bases: TGTGCCAGCAGCGCCTCTAGCGGGGGCCCCTACGAGCAGTACTTC. Translated: CASSASSGGPYEQYF.

The J gene is TRBJ1-2, the V gene TRBV11-2; maybe TRBD1 (5 bases). Germline V gives CDR1 SGHAT, CDR2 FQNNGV. The CDR3 is 12 residues long. Trimming took off 0 bases at V and 7 bases at J, with 6 bases between the two ends. CDR3 DNA: TGTGCCAGCAGCTTAGAAGGGGTTGGCTACACCTTC. Protein: CASSLEGVGYTF. Looking up the rest from reference TRBV11-2 and TRBJ1-2 gives the full variable domain: EAGVAQSPRYKIIEKRQSVAFWCNPISGHATLYWYQQILGQGPKLLIQFQNNGVVDDSQLPKDRFSAERLKGVDSTLKIQPAKLEDSAVYLCASSLEGVGYTFGSGTRLTVV.

The J gene is TRBJ1-5, the V gene TRBV19; tentatively, D is TRBD1 (6 bases). CDR3 length equals 17 residues. Between the trimmed V and J ends, which lost 4 bases and 0 bases, there was a span of 16 bases. CDR1 LNHDA and CDR2 SQIVND come from the germline V gene (reference sequence). The CDR3: CASSTKRDTTSNQPQHF. DNA for the CDR3: TGTGCCAGTAGTACTAAACGGGACACGACTAGCAATCAGCCCCAGCATTTT.

The chain carries TRBV4-3 and TRBJ2-5; no clear D gene. Germline lookup yields CDR1 LGHNA and CDR2 YSLEER. The V end lost 0 bases, the J end lost 3 bases, and 8 bases lay between the germline ends. This CDR3 has 14 amino acids. The CDR3: CASSQDLVEETQYF. CDR3 DNA: TGCGCCAGCAGCCAAGATTTGGTAGAAGAGACCCAGTACTTC.

The chain joins TRBV30 to TRBJ2-5, with TRBD2 matching 9 bases. CDR1 GTSNPN and CDR2 SVGIG come from the germline V gene (reference sequence). V was clipped by 3 bases and J by 2 bases; unmatched bases: 7. This CDR3 has 15 residues. CDR3 bases: TGTGCCTGGAGCACCACTAGCGGGCCTCAAGAGACCCAGTACTTC. As protein: CAWSTTSGPQETQYF.

The V and J genes are TRBV18 and TRBJ2-7; TRBD1 aligns across 12 bases. Germline assignment: CDR1 KGHSH and CDR2 LQKENI. V shed 3 bases and J 5 bases; nucleotides not matched to a gene: 2. The CDR3 is 14 amino acids. CDR3 in amino acids: CASSPGTGGDEQYF. The CDR3 region has the DNA TGTGCCAGCTCACCCGGGACAGGGGGCGACGAGCAGTACTTC.

The V call is TRBV30, the J call TRBJ2-2, with TRBD2 matching 9 bases. The CDR3 spans 15 residues. The germline gives CDR1 GTSNPN, CDR2 SVGIG (reference sequence). V dropped 0 bases and J dropped 3; count of bases not matched to a gene: 2. CDR3 DNA: TGTGCCTGGAGTGTGACTAGCGGATACACCGGGGAGCTGTTTTTT. This gives the protein CAWSVTSGYTGELFF.

This clone was observed a single time. The rearrangement uses TRBV6-5 and TRBJ1-6; D is perhaps TRBD1 (5 bases). V dropped 10 bases and J dropped 8 bases, with 12 bases sitting between them. The CDR3 sequence is 12 residues long. Germline V gene data show CDR1 as MNHEY and CDR2 as SVGAGI. This CDR3 reads CATQGEDSPLHF. CDR3 DNA sequence: TGTGCCACCCAGGGTGAGGATTCACCCCTCCACTTT.

As concerns this clone: Other DNA sequences in the sample encode the same CDR3. The V call is TRBV28, the J call TRBJ2-7, with 12 bases fitting TRBD1. Germline V CDR1 and CDR2: MDHEN, SYDVKM. V shed 2 bases and J 6 bases; nucleotides not matched to a gene: 5. This CDR3 has 15 residues. The CDR3 loop is CASSLPGQGAGEQYF. CDR3 sequence (DNA): TGTGCCAGCAGTTTACCGGGACAGGGGGCAGGCGAGCAGTACTTC.

This chain links TRBV18 with TRBJ1-1; D call uncertain. V lost 3 bases and J lost 2, with 7 bases in between. Looked up from germline, CDR1 is KGHSH and CDR2 is LQKENI. The CDR3 covers 13 residues. Here the CDR3 reads CASSPGPNTEAFF. CDR3 DNA sequence: TGTGCCAGCTCACCGGGCCCTAACACTGAAGCTTTCTTT. Combining the CDR3 with reference TRBV18 and TRBJ1-1 gives the whole variable domain NAGVMQNPRHLVRRRGQEARLRCSPMKGHSHVYWYRQLPEEGLKFMVYLQKENIIDESGMPKERFSAEFPKEGPSILRIQQVVRGDSAAYFCASSPGPNTEAFFGQGTRLTVV.

The chain couples TRBV28 to TRBJ2-7, with D possibly TRBD2 on 6 matching bases. The CDR3 contains 15 residues. The V end lost 4 bases, the J end lost 6 bases, and 19 bases lay between the germline ends. The germline V gene has CDR1 MDHEN and CDR2 SYDVKM. CDR3 bases: TGTGCCAGCAGTTCGGGACTCCAGACCCCCTTCGAGCAGTACTTC. Translation: CASSSGLQTPFEQYF.

V is TRBV10-3 and J is TRBJ1-1; tentatively, D is TRBD1 (5 bases). This CDR3 is 14 amino acids long. Trimming shortened V by 1 base and J by 3 bases, and 9 bases separated the two germline ends. Germline loops: CDR1 ENHRY, CDR2 SYGVKD. In DNA, the CDR3 is TGTGCCATCAGTGAGTACGACAGAGACACTGAAGCTTTCTTT. Translation: CAISEYDRDTEAFF.

J is TRBJ2-7 and V is TRBV7-2, with 7 nucleotides matching TRBD1. The V segment lost 3 bases and the J segment 3 bases; nucleotides outside the gene matches: 11. Per the germline V gene, CDR1 is SGHTA and CDR2 is FQGNSA. The CDR3 totals 16 residues. CDR3 protein: CASSFLGQTEGYEQYF. The CDR3 DNA reads as TGTGCCAGCAGCTTCCTGGGACAGACTGAAGGCTACGAGCAGTACTTC.

The chain joins TRBV12-5 to TRBJ2-3; TRBD2 matches at 7 bases. The CDR3 spans 12 residues. Per germline, CDR1 LGHNT and CDR2 FRNRAP. V lost 4 bases, J lost 6 bases, and 1 base stayed unmatched. CDR3 protein: CASGWGGDTQYF. CDR3 bases: TGTGCTAGTGGTTGGGGAGGGGATACGCAGTATTTT.

V is TRBV7-9 and J is TRBJ1-2; tentative D call: TRBD1 (5 bases). Germline V gene data show CDR1 as SEHNR and CDR2 as FQNEAQ (reference sequence). There are 14 residues in the CDR3. Trimming shortened V by 1 base and J by 0 bases, and 6 bases separated the two germline ends. CDR3 sequence (DNA): TGTGCCAGCAGCTTAGGGACAACTAACTATGGCTACACCTTC. Its translation: CASSLGTTNYGYTF.

This chain uses TRBV28 with TRBJ2-3; maybe TRBD1 (6 bases). The germline V and J ends were trimmed by 2 bases and 8 bases, with 17 bases remaining between them. Germline assignment: CDR1 MDHEN and CDR2 SYDVKM. The CDR3 totals 15 residues. The CDR3 bases are TGTGCCAGCAGTTTAAGGGGGAGCCCCCAAGTTACGCAGTATTTT. As protein: CASSLRGSPQVTQYF.

The V and J genes are TRBV12-5 and TRBJ2-5; D remains unclear. CDR1 and CDR2 from the germline V gene are LGHNT and FRNRAP. V lost 5 bases to trimming and J lost 1 base, with 11 bases between them. The CDR3 extends over 14 amino acids. The CDR3 spells CASGLTETQETQYF. The CDR3 region has the DNA TGTGCTAGTGGTCTAACAGAGACCCAAGAGACCCAGTACTTC.

V and J are TRBV7-8 and TRBJ2-4; 9 nucleotides agree with TRBD1. The CDR3 totals 16 residues. The ends lost 1 base at V and 7 bases at J; junction bases unmatched: 8. Germline loops: CDR1 SGHVS, CDR2 FQNEAQ. CDR3: CASSLEYRGHRNIQYF. The CDR3 nucleotides are TGTGCCAGCAGCTTAGAATACAGGGGGCACCGGAACATTCAGTACTTC.